This T cell receptor (beta chain) stems from a study of blood T cell repertoires in COVID-19. As for the study in general: The cDNA or gDNA used as material had been derived from T cells, B-cell-depleted T cells, or PBMCs.

V lost 5 bases to trimming and J lost 3 bases, with 20 bases between them. Germline V gives CDR1 PRHDT, CDR2 FYEKMQ (reference sequence). The CDR3 sequence is 17 residues long. Measured with immunoSEQ multiplex PCR; TCRdb has only the in-frame clones, and not every one. The sample gives approximately 350,000 clones, 80% to 90% of which show up once; about 1% is in the top ten. The sequenced sample was PBMCs or T cells enriched from blood (not recorded which). This clonotype was sampled from a man in his late teens or twenties who had recovered from COVID-19. V and J are TRBV13 and TRBJ1-5; D ambiguous. CDR3 residues: CASSPPSRLKLNQPQHF. CDR3 in DNA: TGTGCCAGCAGCCCCCCGTCTCGACTAAAACTCAATCAGCCCCAGCATTTT.